The 10 T cell receptor beta chains given below trace back to one sample, sequenced in a study of shared T cell receptors in the human thymus. Produced via immunoSEQ multiplex PCR; TCRdb's table is partial and in-frame only. The repertoire holds approximately 490,000 clones, with 70% to 80% as singletons. This same sample was also taken into another study, of human thymus T cells.

The material sequenced was thymocytes. The receptors were gathered from a boy under two years old with a congenital heart defect.

This clone has only one observation. Here the CDR3 DNA reads TGTGCCAGCAGCCCGAGGACAGATACGCAGTATTTT. This encodes CASSPRTDTQYF. The chain couples TRBV4-2 to TRBJ2-3; unclear D gene. Germline V lookup: CDR1 LGHNA, CDR2 YNFKEQ. The CDR3 sequence is 12 residues long. V was shortened by 4 bases and J by 3 bases, with 5 bases between the two germline ends.

This clone was seen a few times. The V and J genes are TRBV7-9 and TRBJ2-1; 7 bases agree with TRBD2. J lost 2 bases, V lost 4 bases, and 8 bases had no gene match. Germline values: CDR1 SEHNR, CDR2 FQNEAQ (reference sequence). This CDR3 contains 16 residues. CDR3 nucleotides: TGTGCCAGCAGCTCCTCGACTAGCTACACCTACAATGAGCAGTTCTTC. Translated: CASSSSTSYTYNEQFF.

The chain carries TRBV5-1 and TRBJ2-2; TRBD2 matches 11 bases. The CDR3 length is 16 residues. Losses at the gene ends were 4 bases for V and 6 bases for J; bases not matched to a gene: 8. CDR1 and CDR2 (germline): SGHRS, YFSETQ. The CDR3 nucleotides read TGCGCCAGCAGCACCACTAGCGGGAGAGGGGCCGGGGAGCTGTTTTTT. Its translation: CASSTTSGRGAGELFF.

J is TRBJ2-3 and V is TRBV2; 16 nucleotides match TRBD2. Per the germline V gene, CDR1 is SNHLY and CDR2 is FYNNEI. Trimming took 6 bases from V and 2 from J; bases not matched to a gene: 2. The CDR3 length is 16 residues. Here the CDR3 reads CASRGLAGGVTDTQYF. The DNA of the CDR3 is TGTGCCAGCAGGGGACTAGCGGGAGGGGTCACAGATACGCAGTATTTT.

The V gene is TRBV30, the J gene TRBJ1-2; D is ambiguous. The germline V and J ends were trimmed by 3 bases and 7 bases, with 24 bases remaining between them. CDR1 and CDR2 from the germline V gene are GTSNPN and SVGIG (reference sequence). The CDR3 runs to 16 residues. The CDR3 sequence is CAWSSIAEGQAAGYTF. CDR3 nucleotides: TGTGCCTGGAGCTCGATAGCGGAAGGGCAGGCGGCTGGCTACACCTTC.

Remarks on this clone: A read error may produce the germline difference seen at one junction end. The chain is built from TRBV29-1 and TRBJ2-5; D remains ambiguous. The CDR3 covers 12 residues. Germline V gives CDR1 SQVTM, CDR2 ANQGSEA. The CDR3 DNA is TGCAGCGTTGCCGAGAACGAAGAGGCCCAGTACTTC. Amino acid sequence: CSVAENEEAQYF.

The chain recombines TRBV4-3 with TRBJ1-1; 9 bases map to TRBD1. This CDR3 has 17 amino acids. The ends lost 4 bases at V and 8 bases at J; junction bases unmatched: 17. Germline CDR1 reads LGHNA; CDR2 reads YSLEER. The CDR3: CASSPFLWDRVKVEAFF. In DNA form, the CDR3 reads TGCGCCAGCAGCCCGTTTCTCTGGGACAGGGTCAAGGTGGAAGCTTTCTTT.

The rearrangement links TRBV5-4 to TRBJ2-1; D may be TRBD1 (6 bases). Deletions cut 4 bases from V and 3 bases from J, with 14 bases between. Per germline, CDR1 SGHNT and CDR2 YYREEE (reference sequence). The length of the CDR3 is 15 residues. Here the CDR3 DNA reads TGTGCCAGCAGCGTGGGGGCAGGGGACTACAATGAGCAGTTCTTC. As protein: CASSVGAGDYNEQFF.

This chain connects TRBV5-1 to TRBJ2-3; D gene unclear. CDR3 size: 16 residues. Germline CDR1 and CDR2: SGHRS and YFSETQ. V lost 0 bases, J lost 0 bases, and 11 bases lay in between. The CDR3 nucleotides read TGCGCCAGCAGCTTGGCCCCAGGCAATAGCACAGATACGCAGTATTTT. This sequence encodes CASSLAPGNSTDTQYF.

This sequence joins TRBV20-1 and TRBJ2-1; D ambiguous. Trimming took 5 bases from V and 6 from J, leaving 5 bases between them. Germline V lookup: CDR1 DFQATT, CDR2 SNEGSKA (reference sequence). The CDR3 contains 10 residues. The CDR3 is CSAPRNEQFF. The CDR3, as DNA: TGCAGTGCTCCCCGCAATGAGCAGTTCTTC.